This TCR beta chain was profiled in a study of PD-L1 blockade in urothelial cancer. Measured with immunoSEQ multiplex PCR; TCRdb has only the in-frame clones, and not every one. This sample carries about 82,000 clones, about 85% of them seen once, and the ten largest clones take 5% to 7%. V lost 2 bases and J 5 bases, leaving 10 bases between the germline ends. The CDR3 runs to 14 residues. CDR1 and CDR2 from the germline V gene are SGDLS and YYNGEE. The chain links TRBV9 to TRBJ1-4; maybe TRBD1 (5 bases). The receptor comes from a woman aged 70-85 years with urothelial cancer. The sequencing used PBMCs, collected around atezolizumab (anti-PD-L1) treatment. CDR3 coding DNA: TGTGCCAGCAGCGTGCAGGGTACCAATGAAAAACTGTTTTTT. Protein sequence: CASSVQGTNEKLFF.